This T cell receptor (beta chain) comes out of a study of shared clonotypes between healthy human individuals. Broader study findings: Researchers sampled only blood; tissue repertoires likely differ.

Unmatched junction bases numbered 6, after V lost 4 bases and J lost 5 bases. The CDR3 is made up of 15 amino acids. In germline, CDR1 is LGHNA, CDR2 YNFKEQ. As for this clone: Its antigen is unknown.

Produced via immunoSEQ multiplex PCR; TCRdb's table is partial and in-frame only. This sample has about 380,000 clones, with just over 95% found just once. Source material: memory CD8+ T cells sorted from blood. Subset defined: CD45RO+ cells pooled with CCR7-negative TemRA cells. The rearrangement links TRBV4-2 to TRBJ2-7; 12 bases line up with TRBD2. The receptor was derived from a man aged 30-40 years in good health. This CDR3 reads CASSPTSGRPDEQYF. Here the CDR3 DNA reads TGTGCCAGCAGCCCGACTAGCGGGAGACCCGACGAGCAGTACTTC.